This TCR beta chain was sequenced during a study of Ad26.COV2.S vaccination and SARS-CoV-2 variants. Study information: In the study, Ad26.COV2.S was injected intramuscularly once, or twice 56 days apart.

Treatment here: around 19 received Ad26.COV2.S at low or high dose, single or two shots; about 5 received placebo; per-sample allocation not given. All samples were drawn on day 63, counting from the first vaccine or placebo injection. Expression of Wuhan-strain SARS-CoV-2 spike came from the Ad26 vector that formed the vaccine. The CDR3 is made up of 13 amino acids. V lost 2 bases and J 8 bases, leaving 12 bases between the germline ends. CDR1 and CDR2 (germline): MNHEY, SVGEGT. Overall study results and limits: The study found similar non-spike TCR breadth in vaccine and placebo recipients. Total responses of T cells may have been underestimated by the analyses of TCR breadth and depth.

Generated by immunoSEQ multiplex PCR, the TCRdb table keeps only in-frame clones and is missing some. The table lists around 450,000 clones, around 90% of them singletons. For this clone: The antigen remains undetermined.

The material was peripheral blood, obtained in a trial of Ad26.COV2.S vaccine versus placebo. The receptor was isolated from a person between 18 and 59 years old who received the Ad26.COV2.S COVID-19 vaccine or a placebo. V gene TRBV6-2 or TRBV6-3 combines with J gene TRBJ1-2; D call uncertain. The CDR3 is CASSYVGSGGYTF. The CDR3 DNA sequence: TGTGCCAGCAGTTACGTAGGTTCCGGCGGCTACACCTTC.